The 3 T cell receptor beta chains below come from one sample, sequenced in a study of blood T cells in healthy people across ages. The use of a sample-barcoded 5' primer and a J-beta primer mix characterized a second PCR of roughly 7 to 11 cycles. TCRdb fed the 5' RACE reads into MiXCR, producing one record per CDR3 protein. The profile covers roughly 1,000,000 distinct CDR3 sequences, with roughly a quarter appearing a single time and approximately 0.71% taken by the ten largest. The sample was also reused in another study, on T cells of mothers and their children.

Sequencing was done on a sample of blood. Receptors originate from a girl aged 2 to 9 in good health.

This clonotype appeared a few times. The V and J genes are TRBV6-5 and TRBJ2-5, with 8 bases aligning to TRBD1. The assigned J gene may be wrong: the sequence end matches TRBJ2-7 better. Looked up from germline, CDR1 is MNHEY and CDR2 is SVGAGI. CDR3 length: 13 amino acids. The CDR3 nucleotides are TGTGCCAGCAGTTACGGGACAGGCTACGAGCAGTACTTC. Amino acid sequence: CASSYGTGYEQYF.

This clonotype has only a few counts. This chain links TRBV6-2 or TRBV6-3 with TRBJ2-1, with a tentative D call TRBD2 (5 bases). CDR1 is MNHEY, CDR2 SVGEGT, per germline. Trimming removed 3 bases at V and 8 bases at J, with 20 bases between. The CDR3 spans 16 residues. Written as DNA, the CDR3 is TGTGCCAGCAGTTATTCGGCGGGTTACCCGCGGGATGAGCAGTTCTTC. As protein: CASSYSAGYPRDEQFF.

The J gene is TRBJ2-7, the V gene TRBV7-6; possible D gene TRBD2, 5 bases. The CDR3 extends over 16 amino acids. Trimming cost V 5 bases and J 0 bases, with 17 bases left between them. Germline CDR1 reads SGHVS; CDR2 reads FNYEAQ. The CDR3 region is CASSHHGAESSYEQYF. The CDR3 DNA reads as TGTGCCAGCAGCCATCATGGAGCGGAGAGCTCCTACGAGCAGTACTTC.